The 24 T cell receptor beta chains below were found in one sample sequenced in a study of molecular identifiers for immune sequencing clone quantification. TCRdb independently ran MiXCR on the PCR reads; one entry per CDR3 protein. Among about 640,000 distinct CDR3 sequences listed, 15% to 20% were seen once. The material sequenced was naive CD8+ T cells from blood, with Jurkat cell RNA spiked in. Subset noted: FACS-sorted CD8+CD4-CCR7+CD45RA+ naive T cells. Source of these receptors: a human donor in good health. Some libraries in this study had Jurkat cell RNA spiked in.

This chain links TRBV27 with TRBJ2-7, with D possibly called TRBD1 or TRBD2 (5 bases each). The CDR3 has 16 residues. V was shortened by 4 bases and J by 2 bases, with 18 bases between the two germline ends. The germline gives CDR1 MNHEY, CDR2 SMNVEV (reference sequence). This CDR3 reads CASSSGTDHNAYEQYF. CDR3 DNA: TGTGCCAGCAGTTCCGGGACGGACCATAACGCCTACGAGCAGTACTTC.

Comment on this clonotype: A much larger clone lies a single base off, so this may be a read error. The chain carries TRBV7-9 and TRBJ2-1; 7 bases line up with TRBD1. The V segment lost 2 bases and the J segment 8 bases; nucleotides outside the gene matches: 12. Germline V lookup: CDR1 SEHNR, CDR2 FQNEAQ (reference sequence). The CDR3 has 16 residues. CDR3 DNA: TGTGCCAGCAGCTTATTGGCCGGGACAGATTACGATGAGCAGTTCTTC. It translates to CASSLLAGTDYDEQFF.

This clonotype has a count of ten or more. This chain's CDR3 is CASSRPLSGANVLTF. The CDR3 coding sequence is TGTGCCAGCAGCAGGCCCTTGTCTGGGGCCAACGTCCTGACTTTC. J is TRBJ2-6 and V is TRBV28; D is ambiguous. The germline V gene has CDR1 MDHEN and CDR2 SYDVKM. The V end was cut by 6 bases, the J end by 1 base, with 10 bases between. This CDR3 spans 15 amino acids.

This clonotype appeared many times. The chain uses TRBV20-1 and TRBJ2-7; maybe TRBD1 (5 bases). Germline V gives CDR1 DFQATT, CDR2 SNEGSKA (reference sequence). V dropped 3 bases and J dropped 2 bases, with 17 bases sitting between them. The CDR3 is 15 amino acids. CDR3: CSASRTEDMTYEQYF. CDR3 nucleotide sequence: TGCAGTGCTAGTCGTACCGAGGACATGACCTACGAGCAGTACTTC.

There are many counts of this clonotype. The chain recombines TRBV5-6 with TRBJ2-4, with 7 bases lining up with TRBD2. Germline V gene data show CDR1 as SGHDT and CDR2 as YYEEEE. This CDR3 spans 16 amino acids. V shed 0 bases and J 3 bases; nucleotides not matched to a gene: 6. As DNA, the CDR3 is TGTGCCAGCAGCTTGGGTGCGGGAGTTGGCAAAAACATTCAGTACTTC. It yields the protein CASSLGAGVGKNIQYF.

This clonotype was seen only once. A much larger clone is a single base away; this may be a read error. The genes are TRBV11-2 and TRBJ1-2; TRBD1 aligns across 7 bases. CDR1 SGHAT and CDR2 FQNNGV come from the germline V gene. V shed 6 bases and J 4 bases; nucleotides not matched to a gene: 5. The CDR3 length is 13 residues. CDR3 residues: CASSPRGTYGYTF. The DNA of the CDR3 is TGTGCCAGCAGTCCCAGGGGGACCTATGGCTACACCTTC.

This clonotype was counted many times. The genes are TRBV7-9 and TRBJ1-1, with 10 bases aligning to TRBD1. From germline, CDR1 is SEHNR and CDR2 FQNEAQ (reference sequence). Germline trimming cut 5 bases from V and 1 base from J; bases unmatched to any gene: 7. CDR3 length equals 16 residues. The CDR3 reads CASSEPGQGPNTEAFF. The CDR3 nucleotides read TGTGCCAGCAGCGAACCGGGACAGGGGCCGAACACTGAAGCTTTCTTT.

On this clonotype: A read error is possible here, since a much larger clone lies one base away. The rearrangement links TRBV28 to TRBJ1-1; no reliable D call. The V and J ends lost 6 bases and 3 bases respectively, with 17 bases between them. The CDR3 is 15 residues long. CDR1 and CDR2 (germline): MDHEN, SYDVKM. This CDR3 is CASRRNGLRDTEAFF. The CDR3 region has the DNA TGTGCCAGCAGGAGGAATGGGCTGCGGGACACTGAAGCTTTCTTT.

CDR3: CASSLGSVPYEQYF. CDR3 in DNA: TGTGCCAGCAGCTTAGGGTCGGTTCCCTACGAGCAGTACTTC. The rearrangement joins TRBV7-6 to TRBJ2-7; D is unresolved. The germline V and J ends were trimmed by 1 base and 2 bases, with 9 bases remaining between them. Germline-derived CDR1 and CDR2 are SGHVS and FNYEAQ. The CDR3 loop spans 14 amino acids.

V and J are TRBV19 and TRBJ2-7; D is unclear. CDR1 LNHDA and CDR2 SQIVND come from the germline V gene (reference sequence). Trimming cost V 4 bases and J 2 bases, with 15 bases left between them. The CDR3 is 15 amino acids. CDR3 amino acids: CASSTDPRSAYEQYF. The CDR3, as DNA: TGTGCCAGTAGTACCGACCCTCGGTCGGCCTACGAGCAGTACTTC.

As regards this clonotype: It may be a read error: a sequence one base away is much more abundant. Because it lacks the conserved phenylalanine or tryptophan at the end, this CDR3 is likely a read error. This chain joins TRBV24-1 and TRBJ2-1; D gene ambiguous. This CDR3 contains 13 residues. The germline V gene encodes CDR1 KGHDR and CDR2 SFDVKD. Deletions cut 6 bases from V and 3 bases from J, with 8 bases between. CDR3 in amino acids: CATSPVSYNEQFL. For the CDR3, the DNA is TGTGCCACCAGTCCGGTAAGCTACAATGAGCAGTTCCTC.

This clonotype was picked up a small number of times. This chain uses TRBV11-2 with TRBJ2-2; 10 positions match TRBD2. Germline CDR1 SGHAT, CDR2 FQNNGV. V was pared by 2 bases and J by 6 bases, with 3 bases of the junction left unmatched. The CDR3 contains 15 residues. The CDR3 DNA follows: TGTGCCAGCAGCTTAAGCGGGGGGGAGTCCGGGGAGCTGTTTTTT. Its protein product is CASSLSGGESGELFF.

This clonotype came up a few times. The chain links TRBV6-4 to TRBJ2-1, with TRBD2 matching 10 bases. The CDR3 loop spans 17 amino acids. V trimming: 4 bases; J trimming: 8 bases; junction bases outside the gene matches: 14. Germline assignment: CDR1 MRHNA and CDR2 SNTAGT. DNA of the CDR3: TGTGCCAGCAGTGCCTCGGCGCTAGCGGGAGAAGTCCATGAGCAGTTCTTC. This sequence encodes CASSASALAGEVHEQFF.

This chain uses TRBV19 with TRBJ2-7, with D unresolved. This CDR3 region has 13 residues. The germline CDR1 and CDR2 sequences are LNHDA and SQIVND (reference sequence). V was trimmed by 3 bases and J by 6 bases, leaving 12 bases between them. The CDR3 region has the DNA TGTGCCAGTAGTATTTTGGCGTGGGGCGAGCAGTACTTC. As protein: CASSILAWGEQYF.

As for this clonotype: The conserved phenylalanine or tryptophan normally closing the CDR3 is absent here, so this likely arose from a read error. The chain joins TRBV29-1 to TRBJ2-7; tentatively, D is TRBD2 (6 bases). The V end was cut by 7 bases, the J end by 0 bases, with 16 bases between. The CDR3 runs to 14 residues. Looked up from germline, CDR1 is SQVTM and CDR2 is ANQGSEA. CDR3 in amino acids: CSAVGGALSYEQYS. CDR3 nucleotide sequence: TGCAGCGCTGTGGGGGGAGCCCTCTCCTACGAGCAGTACTCC.

Notes on this clonotype: A much larger clone lies a single base off, so this may be a read error. The chain carries TRBV7-2 and TRBJ1-6; D unclear. Germline CDR1 is SGHTA and CDR2 is FQGNSA. The CDR3 has 16 amino acids. DNA of the CDR3: TGTGCCAGCGGCTTAGCGGGCGGCTCCTATAATTCACCCCTCCACTTT. This translates into CASGLAGGSYNSPLHF. Full variable domain (remainder filled in from reference TRBV7-2 and TRBJ1-6): GAGVSQSPSNKVTEKGKDVELRCDPISGHTALYWYRQSLGQGLEFLIYFQGNSAPDKSGLPSDRFSAERTGGSVSTLTIQRTQQEDSAVYLCASGLAGGSYNSPLHFGNGTRLTVT.

This clonotype appeared many times. V gene TRBV4-1 combines with J gene TRBJ2-3; possibly TRBD2 for D (5 bases). V lost 1 base to trimming and J lost 1 base, with 18 bases between them. CDR3 size: 18 residues. From germline, CDR1 is MGHRA and CDR2 YSYEKL. CDR3: CASSQVEGSLLGTDTQYF. The CDR3 nucleotides read TGCGCCAGCAGCCAAGTAGAGGGCTCGCTCTTGGGCACAGATACGCAGTATTTT.

This clonotype was seen ten or more times. V is TRBV29-1 and J is TRBJ2-7; the D call may be TRBD1 or TRBD2 (5 bases each). CDR1 and CDR2 (germline): SQVTM, ANQGSEA. The CDR3 loop spans 14 amino acids. The V and J ends lost 3 bases and 3 bases respectively, with 15 bases between them. The CDR3: CSVDLGTSDYEQYF. As DNA, the CDR3 is TGCAGCGTTGATTTGGGGACGTCCGACTACGAGCAGTACTTC.

As concerns this clonotype: This clone may be a read error of a much larger clone one base away. V gene TRBV30 combines with J gene TRBJ2-7, with a tentative D call TRBD1 (5 bases). Deletions cut 1 base from V and 4 bases from J, with 8 bases between. This CDR3 has 12 residues. Germline V gene sequence: CDR1 GTSNPN, CDR2 SVGIG (reference sequence). The CDR3 spells CAWSGQPYEQYF. The DNA for the CDR3 is TGTGCCTGGAGTGGACAGCCGTACGAGCAGTACTTC.

The chain has TRBV2 and TRBJ1-1, with 10 bases identical to TRBD1. The V and J ends lost 0 bases and 1 base, in that order; junction bases with no gene match: 8. Germline V CDR1 and CDR2: SNHLY, FYNNEI. The CDR3 consists of 18 residues. The CDR3 loop reads CASSEAIWDRGRNTEAFF. The CDR3 nucleotides read TGTGCCAGCAGTGAAGCGATCTGGGACAGGGGACGGAACACTGAAGCTTTCTTT.

The chain links TRBV11-2 to TRBJ2-1, with 7 bases lining up with TRBD2. Germline-derived CDR1 and CDR2 are SGHAT and FQNNGV. The CDR3 runs to 15 residues. J lost 7 bases, V lost 1 base, and 7 bases had no gene match. DNA of the CDR3: TGTGCCAGCAGCTTAGGGCAGGGAGGGTTGAATGAGCAGTTCTTC. The encoded protein is CASSLGQGGLNEQFF.

This clonotype was detected only a few times. V and J are TRBV29-1 and TRBJ2-4; D possibly matches TRBD1 or TRBD2 (5 bases each). The CDR3 has 16 amino acids. V shed 4 bases and J shed 5 bases, with 21 bases lying between them. Germline V gene sequence: CDR1 SQVTM, CDR2 ANQGSEA. The CDR3 region has the DNA TGCAGCGTTGGGCCTAAAGGGACGGGCCGCCAAAACATTCAGTACTTC. Its protein is CSVGPKGTGRQNIQYF.

The rearrangement uses TRBV13 and TRBJ2-1; D remains ambiguous. The CDR3 sequence is 12 residues long. The V gene's germline CDR1 is PRHDT and CDR2 FYEKMQ (reference sequence). V shed 5 bases and J shed 7 bases, with 9 bases lying between them. The CDR3 spells CASSPIPNEQFF. In DNA form, the CDR3 reads TGTGCCAGCAGCCCCATCCCTAATGAGCAGTTCTTC.

This clonotype has just a few counts. The chain has TRBV12-3 or TRBV12-4 and TRBJ1-2; D call uncertain. Trimming pared 5 bases from V and 4 bases from J, leaving 11 bases between. This CDR3 has 13 residues. CDR3 region: CASSKTRSYGYTF. The CDR3 DNA reads as TGTGCCAGCAGTAAGACACGATCCTATGGCTACACCTTC.